These 28 T cell receptor beta chains were all obtained from the same sample, sequenced in a study of T cell responses to AZD1222 COVID-19 vaccine. The method was immunoSEQ multiplex PCR; TCRdb's version includes in-frame clones alone and lacks a portion of them. The sample records roughly 91,000 clones, approximately 89% being singletons. Specimen: peripheral blood, collected on day 0 of AZD1222 vaccination. These receptors all stem from an adult in good health.

CDR3 DNA sequence: TGTGCCAGCAGCCAAGATCCTAGGGGCAGAGGGACGAACACCGGGGAGCTGTTTTTT. Encoded protein: CASSQDPRGRGTNTGELFF. The genes are TRBV3-1 (or the pseudogene TRBV3-2) and TRBJ2-2; either TRBD1 or TRBD2 may fit D (5 bases each). The CDR3 has 19 amino acids. Trimming cost V 0 bases and J 0 bases, with 17 bases left between them. CDR1 and CDR2 (germline): LGHDT, YNNKEL (reference sequence).

The V call is TRBV12-5, the J call TRBJ2-3; D not certain. CDR1 is LGHNT and CDR2 is FRNRAP in the germline V gene. V dropped 1 base and J dropped 7 bases, with 3 bases sitting between them. The CDR3 totals 11 residues. Written as DNA, the CDR3 is TGTGCTAGTGGTTTGGGAAATACGCAGTATTTT. Amino acids: CASGLGNTQYF.

This chain links TRBV19 with TRBJ1-6, with D unclear. Trimming left V 3 bases short and J 5 bases short, with 17 bases between. This CDR3 has 17 amino acids. Germline CDR1 and CDR2: LNHDA and SQIVND (reference sequence). The CDR3 reads CASSMGSLTADNSPLHF. The CDR3, as DNA: TGTGCCAGTAGTATGGGGAGCCTCACTGCGGATAATTCACCCCTCCACTTT.

The chain couples TRBV19 to TRBJ2-6; D is ambiguous. Germline V lookup: CDR1 LNHDA, CDR2 SQIVND (reference sequence). CDR3 length: 14 amino acids. V shed 8 bases and J shed 0 bases, with 8 bases lying between them. The CDR3 region is CASQDNSGANVLTF. CDR3 in DNA: TGTGCCAGTCAGGATAACTCTGGGGCCAACGTCCTGACTTTC. Filled out from reference TRBV19 and TRBJ2-6, the complete variable domain reads DGGITQSPKYLFRKEGQNVTLSCEQNLNHDAMYWYRQDPGQGLRLIYYSQIVNDFQKGDIAEGYSVSREKKESFPLTVTSAQKNPTAFYLCASQDNSGANVLTFGAGSRLTVL.

The chain couples TRBV13 to TRBJ1-4; no firm D call. Trimming took 4 bases from V and 2 from J, leaving 14 bases between them. CDR1 is PRHDT and CDR2 is FYEKMQ in the germline V gene (reference sequence). The CDR3 consists of 16 residues. The CDR3 loop is CASSSGPQRTNEKLFF. The CDR3 DNA follows: TGTGCCAGCAGCTCCGGACCCCAGAGGACTAATGAAAAACTGTTTTTT.

The chain recombines TRBV2 with TRBJ2-2; TRBD1 might be the D (6 bases). V dropped 7 bases and J dropped 1 base, with 13 bases sitting between them. The germline CDR1 and CDR2 sequences are SNHLY and FYNNEI. This CDR3 has 15 residues. The CDR3 protein is CASKVDRVNTGELFF. Written as DNA, the CDR3 is TGTGCCAGCAAAGTGGACAGAGTGAACACCGGGGAGCTGTTTTTT.

This sequence joins TRBV27 and TRBJ2-1; no definite D call. The CDR3 spans 15 residues. V lost 6 bases and J 0 bases, leaving 12 bases between the germline ends. CDR1 and CDR2 from the germline V gene are MNHEY and SMNVEV (reference sequence). The CDR3 region has the DNA TGTGCCAGCAGGACCGGACGAGGCTCCTACAATGAGCAGTTCTTC. This encodes CASRTGRGSYNEQFF.

This rearrangement joins TRBV7-2 to TRBJ1-1, with 8 bases identical to TRBD1. V lost 0 bases to trimming and J lost 7 bases; unmatched junction nucleotides: 4. CDR3 length equals 14 residues. Looked up from germline, CDR1 is SGHTA and CDR2 is FQGNSA. The CDR3 DNA reads TGTGCCAGCAGCTTAGCGCTAACAGGGGGTGAAGCTTTCTTT. It translates to CASSLALTGGEAFF.

This chain joins TRBV5-4 and TRBJ2-2; unclear D gene. Germline CDR1 reads SGHNT; CDR2 reads YYREEE (reference sequence). There are 14 residues in the CDR3. V was clipped by 0 bases and J by 8 bases, with 11 bases between them. For the CDR3, the DNA is TGTGCCAGCAGCTTGGACTACAATAGGGGGGAGCTGTTTTTT. This translates into CASSLDYNRGELFF.

The V and J genes are TRBV12-3 or TRBV12-4 and TRBJ1-1, with 9 bases matching TRBD1. This CDR3 comprises 13 residues. V trimming: 7 bases; J trimming: 5 bases; junction bases outside the gene matches: 5. The DNA for the CDR3 is TGTGCCAGCACCCTGGACAGGGGAACTGAAGCTTTCTTT. This translates into CASTLDRGTEAFF.

The chain employs TRBV18 and TRBJ1-2; 9 bases agree with TRBD1. Germline V gene data show CDR1 as KGHSH and CDR2 as LQKENI. V was pared by 5 bases and J by 3 bases, with 1 base of the junction left unmatched. There are 13 residues in the CDR3. The CDR3 DNA is TGTGCCAGCTCAACAGGGGGCGACTATGGCTACACCTTC. Residues: CASSTGGDYGYTF.

The chain uses TRBV19 and TRBJ1-5; 7 bases align to TRBD1. There are 15 residues in the CDR3. Germline CDR1 is LNHDA and CDR2 is SQIVND (reference sequence). Trimming removed 6 bases from V and 1 base from J; junction bases left unmatched: 6. CDR3 nucleotide sequence: TGTGCCAGTAGGCCACAGGGGACGAGCAATCAGCCCCAGCATTTT. This codes for CASRPQGTSNQPQHF. The entire variable domain, with the rest obtained from reference TRBV19 and TRBJ1-5, is as follows: DGGITQSPKYLFRKEGQNVTLSCEQNLNHDAMYWYRQDPGQGLRLIYYSQIVNDFQKGDIAEGYSVSREKKESFPLTVTSAQKNPTAFYLCASRPQGTSNQPQHFGDGTRLSIL.

The rearrangement joins TRBV18 to TRBJ1-4, with no clear D. The CDR3 has 15 residues. Trimming left V 0 bases short and J 8 bases short, with 13 bases between. The germline CDR1 and CDR2 sequences are KGHSH and LQKENI. The CDR3 region is CASSPPNEGGEKLFF. The CDR3, as DNA: TGTGCCAGCTCACCACCGAACGAGGGAGGCGAAAAACTGTTTTTT.

This chain connects TRBV24-1 to TRBJ1-3, with D unresolved. In germline, CDR1 is KGHDR, CDR2 SFDVKD. Trimming removed 8 bases from V and 2 bases from J, with 24 bases in between. The CDR3 spans 18 residues. CDR3 nucleotide sequence: TGTGCCACCAAAAGTTTCACCCAGGACCCAGCCACTGGAAACACCATATATTTT. It yields the protein CATKSFTQDPATGNTIYF.

The chain employs TRBV6-4 and TRBJ2-1; D uncertain. The ends were cut back, 8 bases at V and 5 bases at J, with 25 bases in the middle. In germline, CDR1 is MRHNA, CDR2 SNTAGT. This CDR3 spans 17 amino acids. In DNA, the CDR3 is TGTGCCAGCCGAGGAAAAAAGACCTCCCCTTACAACAATGAGCAGTTCTTC. Amino acid sequence: CASRGKKTSPYNNEQFF.

The V gene is TRBV10-2, the J gene TRBJ2-5, with 13 nucleotides matching TRBD2. CDR1 and CDR2 (germline): WSHSY, SAAADI. V trimming: 6 bases; J trimming: 4 bases; junction bases outside the gene matches: 5. The CDR3 loop spans 15 amino acids. The CDR3 spells CASSQLAGGSETQYF. CDR3 bases: TGCGCCAGCAGCCAACTAGCGGGAGGGTCAGAGACCCAGTACTTC.

This chain links TRBV11-3 with TRBJ2-3; TRBD1 or TRBD2 may be the D gene (5 bases each). Trimming removed 4 bases from V and 2 bases from J, with 10 bases in between. This CDR3 comprises 14 residues. Looked up from germline, CDR1 is SGHNT and CDR2 is YENEEA. CDR3 in amino acids: CASSSGAPTDTQYF. The CDR3 DNA reads as TGTGCCAGCAGCTCCGGGGCACCCACAGATACGCAGTATTTT. The full variable domain, completed using reference TRBV11-3 and TRBJ2-3, is EAGVVQSPRYKIIEKKQPVAFWCNPISGHNTLYWYLQNLGQGPELLIRYENEEAVDDSQLPKDRFSAERLKGVDSTLKIQPAELGDSAVYLCASSSGAPTDTQYFGPGTRLTVL.

The rearrangement links TRBV29-1 to TRBJ1-1; D call uncertain. Trimming left V 2 bases short and J 1 base short, with 14 bases between. The CDR3 is made up of 15 amino acids. From germline, CDR1 is SQVTM and CDR2 ANQGSEA. The CDR3 spells CSVEPGRGTNTEAFF. The DNA for the CDR3 is TGCAGCGTTGAACCCGGGCGGGGAACGAACACTGAAGCTTTCTTT.

This chain connects TRBV28 to TRBJ1-1; 9 bases are a match to TRBD1. The CDR3 extends over 15 amino acids. The V gene end was trimmed by 5 bases and the J gene end by 3 bases; junction bases not matched to a gene: 7. Germline values: CDR1 MDHEN, CDR2 SYDVKM. CDR3 residues: CASSPPGQGDTEAFF. As DNA, the CDR3 is TGTGCCAGCAGTCCTCCGGGACAGGGTGACACTGAAGCTTTCTTT.

The chain employs TRBV18 and TRBJ2-2, with TRBD2 as a possible D gene (7 bases). The ends were cut back, 0 bases at V and 7 bases at J, with 12 bases in the middle. Germline CDR1 KGHSH, CDR2 LQKENI. CDR3 size: 15 residues. The CDR3 protein is CASSPPRGPGGELFF. CDR3 DNA sequence: TGTGCCAGCTCACCACCGCGGGGGCCTGGCGGGGAGCTGTTTTTT. Supplemented by reference TRBV18 and TRBJ2-2, the full variable domain reads NAGVMQNPRHLVRRRGQEARLRCSPMKGHSHVYWYRQLPEEGLKFMVYLQKENIIDESGMPKERFSAEFPKEGPSILRIQQVVRGDSAAYFCASSPPRGPGGELFFGEGSRLTVL.

The V gene is TRBV28, the J gene TRBJ2-3; either TRBD1 or TRBD2 may supply D (6 bases each). Trimming pared 3 bases from V and 4 bases from J, leaving 14 bases between. The germline gives CDR1 MDHEN, CDR2 SYDVKM. The CDR3 length is 15 residues. The CDR3 DNA sequence: TGTGCCAGCAGTTTCGGGGGCCCTCCCGCAGATACGCAGTATTTT. The encoded protein is CASSFGGPPADTQYF.

This chain joins TRBV19 and TRBJ1-3; no reliable D call. CDR1 LNHDA and CDR2 SQIVND come from the germline V gene (reference sequence). Trimming cost V 7 bases and J 2 bases, with 9 bases left between them. This CDR3 has 13 residues. The CDR3 DNA follows: TGTGCCAGTACGAAATCCCCTGGAAACACCATATATTTT. Residues: CASTKSPGNTIYF.

The V and J genes are TRBV5-6 and TRBJ1-5; D gene uncertain. The CDR3 covers 14 residues. V was cut by 2 bases and J by 5 bases, with 11 bases left in between. Germline V CDR1 and CDR2: SGHDT, YYEEEE. CDR3 region: CASSFGPGDQPQHF. CDR3 DNA: TGTGCCAGCAGCTTCGGTCCTGGCGATCAGCCCCAGCATTTT.

V is TRBV10-1 and J is TRBJ2-2; the D call may be TRBD1 or TRBD2 (6 bases each). The CDR3 spans 15 residues. Trimming removed 6 bases at V and 2 bases at J, with 13 bases between. CDR1 is WNHNN, CDR2 SYGVQD, per germline (reference sequence). The DNA of the CDR3 is TGCGCCAGCAGCGCGGGACACTTAAACACCGGGGAGCTGTTTTTT. Translation: CASSAGHLNTGELFF.

This clone was seen a few times. The chain recombines TRBV4-1 with TRBJ1-6; 7 bases map to TRBD1. V lost 4 bases to trimming and J lost 0 bases; unmatched junction nucleotides: 3. The CDR3 consists of 16 residues. Germline V gene data show CDR1 as MGHRA and CDR2 as YSYEKL. DNA for the CDR3: TGCGCCAGCAGCCGAGGGGACAGCTCCTATAATTCACCCCTCCACTTT. Translating it yields CASSRGDSSYNSPLHF.

This chain connects TRBV11-3 to TRBJ2-1; D is uncertain. The CDR3 totals 12 residues. Looked up from germline, CDR1 is SGHNT and CDR2 is YENEEA. V was pared by 9 bases and J by 4 bases, with 10 bases between. The CDR3 nucleotides read TGTGCCAGGACGACACCGTACAATGAGCAGTTCTTC. Its protein is CARTTPYNEQFF.

The chain combines TRBV9 with TRBJ2-1, with 9 bases identical to TRBD2. The CDR3 totals 15 residues. With 1 base clipped from V and 5 bases from J, the junction kept 4 bases outside the gene matches. The germline V gene has CDR1 SGDLS and CDR2 YYNGEE. CDR3: CASSVSGRPHNEQFF. The CDR3 DNA sequence: TGTGCCAGCAGCGTAAGCGGGAGGCCCCACAATGAGCAGTTCTTC.

This chain connects TRBV4-1 to TRBJ2-7; the match to TRBD1 covers 8 bases. Trimming took 0 bases from V and 3 from J; bases not matched to a gene: 7. Looked up from germline, CDR1 is MGHRA and CDR2 is YSYEKL. This CDR3 has 16 residues. CDR3 amino acids: CASSQEGAGGFYEQYF. CDR3 sequence (DNA): TGCGCCAGCAGCCAAGAGGGGGCAGGGGGCTTCTACGAGCAGTACTTC.